Described below is a single T cell receptor beta chain sequence and its context. This sample is drawn from a study of blood T cell repertoires in COVID-19. Across the study: The origin of the acute and convalescent COVID-19 samples was the United States, Italy and Spain. T cells, B-cell-depleted T cells, or PBMCs provided the cDNA or gDNA that served as material.

CDR1 and CDR2 (germline): SGHTA, FQGTGA. Trimming removed 1 base from V and 3 bases from J; junction bases left unmatched: 6. The CDR3 has 16 residues. Authors' methods: Nucleated cell counts were estimated from reference gene primer amplification. Generated by immunoSEQ multiplex PCR, the TCRdb table keeps only in-frame clones and is missing some. V and J calls and clone size come straight from that table; D and trimming were deduced from the DNA. The repertoire consists of 65,000 to 85,000 clones, with around four fifths occurring once and the leading ten covering roughly 5.6%. Sequences were obtained from peripheral blood. The receptor was isolated from a man between 45 and 60 years old with active COVID-19. This chain connects TRBV7-3 to TRBJ2-1, with 7 nucleotides matching TRBD2. The CDR3 sequence: CASSLSGGSSYNEQFF. The CDR3 DNA sequence: TGTGCCAGCAGCTTAAGCGGCGGGAGTAGCTACAATGAGCAGTTCTTC.